A single TCR beta chain is shown here with its context. Its antigen is currently not known. Base qualities were left out, and no much larger clone turns up one base away. CDR1 and CDR2 were assigned from the germline V gene as MDHEN and SYDVKM. Relative to germline, V is missing 6 bases and J is missing 5 bases, with 11 bases of the junction outside any gene match. The CDR3 spans 15 residues, from the cysteine through the phenylalanine. Of all the DNA, just the CDR3 is kept, 45 bases in frame from base 1. Collaborating institutions collected whole blood in K2EDTA tubes following their own protocols. Collaborator samples were shipped for TCRbeta analysis as frozen whole blood, isolated PBMCs, or DNA extracted from either sample type. These data come from a study of blood T cell repertoires in COVID-19 (TCRdb year 2020). In terms of the full investigation: Collaborator samples came from the United States, Italy and Spain and covered acute and convalescent phases of COVID-19. The sample metadata nearly always contained a de-identified subject ID, COVID-19 status, age in years and sex. The prospective study material was composed of cDNA or gDNA derived from T cells, B-cell-depleted T cells, or PBMCs. Samples were obtained from the ongoing ImmuneRACE study (first 160 participants) and from about 1,300 subjects provided by 6 global collaborators. Where HLA class I and class II types were available, the types were taken from metadata supplied by the sample provider, not from assay-based typing. The dataset comprised deeply sampled blood TCRbeta repertoires from subjects exposed to, actively infected with, or recovered from COVID-19. A freely available public database, intended as a resource for researchers studying the immune response to SARS-CoV-2, is where the repertoires were released. Broad study findings and their caveats: How much clinical and demographic metadata was included differed by source and by participant, and the metadata was provided uncurated.

TCRbeta CDR3 regions were amplified from genomic DNA by means of the immunoSEQ Assay, a bias-controlled multiplex PCR. The original pipeline was this. The number of nucleated cells in each sample was estimated by amplification of reference gene primers within the assay. To quantify the absolute abundance of each unique TCRbeta CDR3 rearrangement, sequence reads were collapsed and filtered. Productive Simpson clonality was computed per sample as the square root of Simpson's diversity index over productive rearrangements. This immuneACCESS table, as held by TCRdb, lists in-frame sequences with V and J called but not all clones. Of the missing ones, under half trace to an unresolved V gene in checked studies; the others have no known cause. D and trimming come from the DNA, and the V and J calls and clone size come from that table. This sample gives 90,000 to 110,000 clones in total; just under 90% of them show up just once. Of the sample, approximately 1.1% falls within the top ten clones.

Sequenced sample: peripheral blood. The sequence came from a human donor in a cohort sampled during active COVID-19. The chain is assembled from TRBV28 and TRBJ2-5; TRBD2 agrees with 8 junctional bases. The DNA is as follows: TGTGCCAGCAGGGCCCTCAAGCGGGAGTGGGAGACCCAGTACTTC. Its protein is CASRALKREWETQYF.